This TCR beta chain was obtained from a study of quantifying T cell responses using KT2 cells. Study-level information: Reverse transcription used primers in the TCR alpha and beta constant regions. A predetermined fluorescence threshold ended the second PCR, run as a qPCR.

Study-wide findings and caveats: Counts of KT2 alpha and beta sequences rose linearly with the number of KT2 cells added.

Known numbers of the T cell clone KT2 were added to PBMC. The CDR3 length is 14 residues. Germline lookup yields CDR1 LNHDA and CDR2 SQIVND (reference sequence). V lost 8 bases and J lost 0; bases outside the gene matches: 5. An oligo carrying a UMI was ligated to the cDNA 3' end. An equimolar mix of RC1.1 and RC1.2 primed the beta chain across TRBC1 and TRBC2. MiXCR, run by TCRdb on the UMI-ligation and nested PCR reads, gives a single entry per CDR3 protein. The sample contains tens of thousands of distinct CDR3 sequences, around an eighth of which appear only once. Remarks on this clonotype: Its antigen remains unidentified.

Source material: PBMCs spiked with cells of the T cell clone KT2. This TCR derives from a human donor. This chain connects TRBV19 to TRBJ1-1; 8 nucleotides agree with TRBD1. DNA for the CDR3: TGTGCCAGTGGGACAGGACTCATGAACACTGAAGCTTTCTTT. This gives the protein CASGTGLMNTEAFF.